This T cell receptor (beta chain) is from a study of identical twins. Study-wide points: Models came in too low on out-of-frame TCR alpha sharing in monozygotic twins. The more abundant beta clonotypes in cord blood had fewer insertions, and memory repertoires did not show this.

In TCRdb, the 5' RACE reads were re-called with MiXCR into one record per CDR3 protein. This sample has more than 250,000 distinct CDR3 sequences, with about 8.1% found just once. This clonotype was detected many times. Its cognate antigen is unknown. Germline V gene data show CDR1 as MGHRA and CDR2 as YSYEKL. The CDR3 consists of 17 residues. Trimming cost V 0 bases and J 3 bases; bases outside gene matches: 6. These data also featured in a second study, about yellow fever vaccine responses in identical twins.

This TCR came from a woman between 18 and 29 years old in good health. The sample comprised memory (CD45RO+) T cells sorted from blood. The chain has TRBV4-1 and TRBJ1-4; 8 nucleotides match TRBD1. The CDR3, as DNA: TGCGCCAGCAGCCAAGAGTGGCAGGGGGCGGCTAATGAAAAACTGTTTTTT. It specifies CASSQEWQGAANEKLFF.